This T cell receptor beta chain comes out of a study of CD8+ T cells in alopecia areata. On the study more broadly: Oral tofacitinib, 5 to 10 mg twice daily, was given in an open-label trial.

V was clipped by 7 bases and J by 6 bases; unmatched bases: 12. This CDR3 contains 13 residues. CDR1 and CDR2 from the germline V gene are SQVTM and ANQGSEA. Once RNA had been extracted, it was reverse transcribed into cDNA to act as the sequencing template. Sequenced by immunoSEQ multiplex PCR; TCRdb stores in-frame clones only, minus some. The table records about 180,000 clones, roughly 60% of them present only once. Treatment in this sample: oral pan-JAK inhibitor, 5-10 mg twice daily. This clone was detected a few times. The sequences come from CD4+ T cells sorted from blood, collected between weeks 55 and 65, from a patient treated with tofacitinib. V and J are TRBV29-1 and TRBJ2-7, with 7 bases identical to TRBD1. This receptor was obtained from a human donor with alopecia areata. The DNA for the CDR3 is TGCAGCGCTTATACAGGGGAAGGAGCCGAGCAGTACTTC. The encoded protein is CSAYTGEGAEQYF.